The entry below describes one T cell receptor (beta chain). The CDR3 totals 15 residues. From germline, CDR1 is MDHEN and CDR2 SYDVKM. Trimming stripped 3 bases from V and 4 bases from J, with 13 bases between. This sample is drawn from a study of patients and donors after allogeneic stem cell transplantation. TCRdb re-called the RT-PCR reads with MiXCR, one entry per CDR3 protein. The data show about 4,200 distinct CDR3 sequences, less than 20% seen once. Sequencing was performed on blood, either unsorted or a sorted T cell fraction (not recorded which). The rearrangement links TRBV28 to TRBJ1-3, with D possibly matching TRBD1 (5 bases). The clonotype comes from a human donor who was either an allogeneic HSCT recipient or a stem cell or donor lymphocyte infusion donor (not recorded which). It is not recorded whose cells these are; they may come from a transplant donor. The CDR3 spells CASSLGGAGGNTIYF. In DNA, the CDR3 is TGTGCCAGCAGTTTGGGTGGGGCTGGAGGAAACACCATATATTTT.